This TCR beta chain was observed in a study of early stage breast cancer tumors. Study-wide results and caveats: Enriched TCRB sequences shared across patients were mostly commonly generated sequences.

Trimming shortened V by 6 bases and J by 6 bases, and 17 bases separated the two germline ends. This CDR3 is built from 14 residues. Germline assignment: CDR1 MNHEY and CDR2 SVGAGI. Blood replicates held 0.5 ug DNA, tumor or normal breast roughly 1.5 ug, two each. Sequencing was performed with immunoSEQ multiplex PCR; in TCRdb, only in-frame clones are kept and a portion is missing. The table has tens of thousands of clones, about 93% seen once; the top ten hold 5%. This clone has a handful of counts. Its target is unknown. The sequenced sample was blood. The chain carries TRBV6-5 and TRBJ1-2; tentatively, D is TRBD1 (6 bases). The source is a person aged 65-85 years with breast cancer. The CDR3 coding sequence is TGTGCCAGCAGCCTCTTCGCTGGGGGCCATGGCTACACCTTC. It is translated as CASSLFAGGHGYTF.